This entry lists 30 T cell receptor beta chains sequenced from one sample in a study of follicular helper T cells after annual influenza vaccination. Assay: immunoSEQ multiplex PCR; the TCRdb copy retains only in-frame clones and omits some. The sample has roughly 10,000 clones; about four fifths are singletons. Time point: 2014-2015 season, pre-vaccination. The sequences come from CXCR5- memory CD4+ T cells sorted from blood, collected on the day of influenza vaccination. Receptor source: an adult who received the influenza vaccine.

This clone was recorded only once. This rearrangement joins TRBV7-2 to TRBJ2-6; perhaps TRBD2 as D (6 bases). The CDR3 sequence is 17 residues long. Germline CDR1 reads SGHTA; CDR2 reads FQGNSA. The V and J ends lost 6 bases and 2 bases respectively, with 17 bases between them. The CDR3, as DNA: TGTGCCAGCAGGGGGGGACCAGGGTGGACTGGGGCCAACGTCCTGACTTTC. The encoded protein is CASRGGPGWTGANVLTF.

The chain is built from TRBV18 and TRBJ1-5; TRBD1 is a possible D gene (5 bases). Germline V gene lookup returns CDR1 KGHSH and CDR2 LQKENI. Trimming shortened V by 3 bases and J by 2 bases, and 8 bases separated the two germline ends. The CDR3 extends over 14 amino acids. The CDR3 nucleotides read TGTGCCAGCTCACCCGGGACTGGCAATCAGCCCCAGCATTTT. Translated: CASSPGTGNQPQHF.

The chain combines TRBV7-8 with TRBJ2-7, with TRBD1 matching over 11 bases. The CDR3 sequence is 15 residues long. V lost 5 bases, J lost 2 bases, and 5 bases stayed unmatched. Germline CDR1 is SGHVS and CDR2 is FQNEAQ. This CDR3 is CASSGGQGGTYEQYF. DNA of the CDR3: TGTGCCAGCAGCGGGGGACAGGGGGGTACCTACGAGCAGTACTTC.

J is TRBJ2-3 and V is TRBV5-5; 8 bases line up with TRBD2. V lost 4 bases and J lost 0; bases outside the gene matches: 10. CDR3 length: 17 amino acids. From germline, CDR1 is SGHKS and CDR2 YYEKEE (reference sequence). The CDR3 here is CASSDPSGSSSTDTQYF. CDR3 DNA sequence: TGTGCCAGCAGCGATCCCAGCGGGAGTTCTAGCACAGATACGCAGTATTTT.

The rearrangement links TRBV7-8 to TRBJ1-5; D unclear. V lost 1 base and J lost 5, with 6 bases in between. The CDR3 is 13 residues long. In germline, CDR1 is SGHVS, CDR2 FQNEAQ. CDR3: CASSLGGDQPQHF. The CDR3 DNA follows: TGTGCCAGCAGCTTAGGCGGAGATCAGCCCCAGCATTTT.

This CDR3 is CASSIDRGDRGNYGYTF. In DNA form, the CDR3 reads TGCGCCAGCAGCATAGACCGTGGGGACAGGGGGAACTATGGCTACACCTTC. The rearrangement uses TRBV5-1 and TRBJ1-2; 11 bases are a match to TRBD1. Germline CDR1 SGHRS, CDR2 YFSETQ. The CDR3 is made up of 17 amino acids. The V segment lost 4 bases and the J segment 2 bases; nucleotides outside the gene matches: 10.

The chain's CDR3 is CASSQPPRGKNTGELFF. The CDR3 nucleotides read TGCGCCAGCAGTCAACCCCCGAGAGGGAAAAACACCGGGGAGCTGTTTTTT. This chain joins TRBV23-1 and TRBJ2-2; D may be TRBD2 (5 bases). TRBV23-1 belongs to the ORF category, with a function that is uncertain. The CDR3 runs 17 residues. The germline V and J ends were trimmed by 2 bases and 2 bases, with 15 bases remaining between them.

The rearrangement links TRBV29-1 to TRBJ1-4; TRBD1 is a possible D gene (5 bases). With 4 bases removed from V and 3 bases from J, the gap between germline ends came to 9 bases. Germline V gives CDR1 SQVTM, CDR2 ANQGSEA. The CDR3 consists of 13 residues. Written as DNA, the CDR3 is TGCAGCGTTGCGCAGGGATCTAATGAAAAACTGTTTTTT. Encoded protein: CSVAQGSNEKLFF.

This chain joins TRBV28 and TRBJ1-3; D gene uncertain. The V end was cut by 3 bases, the J end by 0 bases, with 6 bases between. Germline V lookup: CDR1 MDHEN, CDR2 SYDVKM. The CDR3 runs to 14 residues. CDR3 sequence: CASSFLSSGNTIYF. CDR3 DNA: TGTGCCAGCAGTTTCCTCTCCTCTGGAAACACCATATATTTT.

V and J are TRBV2 and TRBJ2-5; TRBD2 matches at 12 bases. The CDR3 sequence is 16 residues long. Losses at the gene ends were 6 bases for V and 3 bases for J; bases not matched to a gene: 8. Germline values: CDR1 SNHLY, CDR2 FYNNEI. CDR3 bases: TGTGCCAGCAGCTCTCCTAGCGGGGGGGCCAAAGAGACCCAGTACTTC. It codes for CASSSPSGGAKETQYF.

CDR3 amino acids: CATSRYHAAGQETQYF. The CDR3 DNA sequence: TGTGCCACCAGCAGGTACCATGCGGCAGGCCAAGAGACCCAGTACTTC. The chain uses TRBV15 and TRBJ2-5, with D hard to call. Germline V gives CDR1 LNHNV, CDR2 YYDKDF (reference sequence). The CDR3 contains 16 residues. The germline V and J ends were trimmed by 3 bases and 1 base, with 15 bases remaining between them. Full variable domain (rest looked up from reference TRBV15 and TRBJ2-5): DAMVIQNPRYQVTQFGKPVTLSCSQTLNHNVMYWYQQKSSQAPKLLFHYYDKDFNNEADTPDNFQSRRPNTSFCFLDIRSPGLGDTAMYLCATSRYHAAGQETQYFGPGTRLLVL.

The chain links TRBV15 to TRBJ1-4; D not certain. The germline CDR1 and CDR2 sequences are LNHNV and YYDKDF (reference sequence). The CDR3 runs 14 residues. V shed 1 base and J shed 5 bases, with 8 bases lying between them. The chain's CDR3 is CATSRVAINEKLFF. The CDR3 coding sequence is TGTGCCACCAGCAGAGTGGCAATAAATGAAAAACTGTTTTTT.

This clone occurred a few times. The chain carries TRBV21-1 and TRBJ2-1; the table calls TRBD1, which could not be checked here. TRBV21-1 is recorded as a pseudogene. The CDR3 is 20 amino acids. The chain's CDR3 is CASSTARRSGKGCSYNEQFF. The CDR3 coding sequence is TGTGCCAGCAGCACCGCCCGTCGGTCAGGGAAGGGGTGCTCCTACAATGAGCAGTTCTTC.

This clone appeared a few times. This chain links TRBV6-5 with TRBJ2-7; D remains ambiguous. CDR1 is MNHEY and CDR2 is SVGAGI in the germline V gene. Deletions cut 5 bases from V and 4 bases from J, with 15 bases between. CDR3 size: 14 residues. The CDR3 is CASSHRETAYEQYF. The CDR3 region has the DNA TGTGCCAGCAGTCATAGGGAAACTGCTTACGAGCAGTACTTC.

This clone has just one count. The rearrangement links TRBV29-1 to TRBJ2-7, with D possibly being TRBD2 (6 bases). Trimming took off 4 bases at V and 5 bases at J, with 15 bases between the two ends. Germline CDR1 reads SQVTM; CDR2 reads ANQGSEA. This CDR3 spans 13 amino acids. The CDR3 reads CSVALLAPNEQYF. CDR3 coding DNA: TGCAGCGTTGCCTTGCTAGCGCCCAACGAGCAGTACTTC.

The J gene is TRBJ1-1, the V gene TRBV28, with a weak D call TRBD1 (5 bases). CDR3 size: 14 residues. Germline V gene lookup returns CDR1 MDHEN and CDR2 SYDVKM. Deletions cut 2 bases from V and 4 bases from J, with 11 bases between. For the CDR3, the DNA is TGTGCCAGCAGTTTAGGGGGAACGGGCACTGAAGCTTTCTTT. Translating it yields CASSLGGTGTEAFF.

The rearrangement links TRBV7-8 to TRBJ2-5, with 10 bases aligning to TRBD2. Germline V gene lookup returns CDR1 SGHVS and CDR2 FQNEAQ. The CDR3 spans 18 residues. J was trimmed by 4 bases and V by 5 bases; bases with no gene match: 16. The CDR3: CASSQLSRLLAGRETQYF. For the CDR3, the DNA is TGTGCCAGCAGCCAACTTAGTCGGTTACTAGCGGGACGAGAGACCCAGTACTTC.

The J gene is TRBJ2-1, the V gene TRBV4-3; maybe TRBD2 (5 bases). The ends were cut back, 1 base at V and 5 bases at J, with 24 bases in the middle. From germline, CDR1 is LGHNA and CDR2 YSLEER. The CDR3 runs to 19 residues. CDR3 coding DNA: TGCGCCAGCAGCCAAGGCATACACTGGCGGGCCGAGCCAAACAATGAGCAGTTCTTC. This codes for CASSQGIHWRAEPNNEQFF.

J is TRBJ1-5 and V is TRBV5-5; no definite D call. The length of the CDR3 is 14 residues. V was shortened by 2 bases and J by 3 bases, with 9 bases between the two germline ends. Germline assignment: CDR1 SGHKS and CDR2 YYEKEE (reference sequence). The CDR3 region has the DNA TGTGCCAGCAGCTTCTCGGTACTCAATCAGCCCCAGCATTTT. Translating gives CASSFSVLNQPQHF. Complete variable domain (other parts from reference TRBV5-5 and TRBJ1-5): DAGVTQSPTHLIKTRGQQVTLRCSPISGHKSVSWYQQVLGQGPQFIFQYYEKEERGRGNFPDRFSARQFPNYSSELNVNALLLGDSALYLCASSFSVLNQPQHFGDGTRLSIL.

This chain connects TRBV27 to TRBJ2-2; the match to TRBD2 covers 12 bases. The CDR3 runs to 16 residues. Germline loops: CDR1 MNHEY, CDR2 SMNVEV (reference sequence). J lost 7 bases, V lost 5 bases, and 8 bases had no gene match. The CDR3 DNA is TGTGCCAGCAGTCCCCGACTAGCGGGAGTAAACGGGGAGCTGTTTTTT. Protein product: CASSPRLAGVNGELFF.

This sequence joins TRBV5-1 and TRBJ2-3, with D perhaps TRBD1 or TRBD2 (6 bases each). Trimming pared 3 bases from V and 2 bases from J, leaving 16 bases between. This CDR3 region has 16 residues. Germline loops: CDR1 SGHRS, CDR2 YFSETQ. The CDR3: CASSSVGGTYTDTQYF. The CDR3, as DNA: TGCGCCAGCAGCTCGGTAGGGGGGACCTACACAGATACGCAGTATTTT.

This chain joins TRBV11-3 and TRBJ2-1, with D uncertain. Germline values: CDR1 SGHNT, CDR2 YENEEA. Trimming cost V 0 bases and J 5 bases, with 8 bases left between them. There are 14 residues in the CDR3. The CDR3 sequence: CASSLDGHNNEQFF. CDR3 coding DNA: TGTGCCAGCAGCTTAGATGGCCACAACAATGAGCAGTTCTTC.

V usage is TRBV7-9 and J usage is TRBJ2-2; 7 bases match TRBD2. Germline-derived CDR1 and CDR2 are SEHNR and FQNEAQ (reference sequence). After removal of 7 bases from V and 6 bases from J, the junction contained 14 bases not matched to a gene. This CDR3 comprises 16 residues. This chain's CDR3 is CASTPVGGGRPGELFF. Here the CDR3 DNA reads TGTGCCAGCACCCCCGTGGGCGGGGGTCGGCCCGGGGAGCTGTTTTTT.

The chain uses TRBV29-1 and TRBJ1-2, with 9 bases that match TRBD1. The CDR3 contains 15 residues. V lost 4 bases and J lost 2; bases outside the gene matches: 8. Germline V gene sequence: CDR1 SQVTM, CDR2 ANQGSEA. The CDR3 DNA sequence: TGCAGCGTTGCCCGTACAGGGGGCTTAAACTATGGCTACACCTTC. It translates to CSVARTGGLNYGYTF.

The rearrangement joins TRBV10-3 to TRBJ2-3, with TRBD2 matching over 10 bases. CDR1 ENHRY and CDR2 SYGVKD come from the germline V gene. This CDR3 comprises 14 residues. J lost 3 bases, V lost 5 bases, and 2 bases had no gene match. The CDR3 DNA follows: TGTGCCATCAGTAATAGCGGGGGGACAGATACGCAGTATTTT. It specifies CAISNSGGTDTQYF.

The gene calls are TRBV18 and TRBJ2-3; 8 bases map to TRBD2. Germline V lookup: CDR1 KGHSH, CDR2 LQKENI. The CDR3 sequence is 16 residues long. The J segment lost 2 bases and the V segment lost 0 bases, leaving 4 bases of the junction unmatched. The CDR3: CASSPPRGGTTDTQYF. The DNA of the CDR3 is TGTGCCAGCTCACCACCCCGCGGGGGGACCACAGATACGCAGTATTTT.

The chain recombines TRBV10-3 with TRBJ1-2, with 8 bases aligning to TRBD1. This CDR3 is built from 13 residues. CDR1 is ENHRY, CDR2 SYGVKD, per germline. The V gene end was trimmed by 6 bases and the J gene end by 8 bases; junction bases not matched to a gene: 8. CDR3 loop: CAISPDRAGGYTF. For the CDR3, the DNA is TGTGCCATCAGCCCGGACAGGGCTGGGGGCTACACCTTC.

The chain employs TRBV18 and TRBJ2-3; D perhaps matches TRBD2 (5 bases). This CDR3 spans 15 amino acids. Germline-derived CDR1 and CDR2 are KGHSH and LQKENI. The V and J ends lost 10 bases and 2 bases respectively, with 19 bases between them. The CDR3 here is CATRELGAPTDTQYF. The CDR3 DNA reads as TGTGCCACCCGGGAATTGGGAGCCCCCACAGATACGCAGTATTTT.

This chain joins TRBV19 and TRBJ1-1; D gene unclear. The germline V gene has CDR1 LNHDA and CDR2 SQIVND (reference sequence). V was shortened by 8 bases and J by 8 bases, with 12 bases between the two germline ends. The CDR3 consists of 11 residues. For the CDR3, the DNA is TGTGCCAGTGGTGGCCGGGCAGAAGCTTTCTTT. This codes for CASGGRAEAFF. Supplemented by reference TRBV19 and TRBJ1-1, the full variable domain reads DGGITQSPKYLFRKEGQNVTLSCEQNLNHDAMYWYRQDPGQGLRLIYYSQIVNDFQKGDIAEGYSVSREKKESFPLTVTSAQKNPTAFYLCASGGRAEAFFGQGTRLTVV.

The sample holds a few counts of this clone. The V gene is TRBV6-5, the J gene TRBJ1-2, with a weak D call TRBD1 (6 bases). V lost 5 bases and J lost 4, with 11 bases in between. Germline V gives CDR1 MNHEY, CDR2 SVGAGI. There are 13 residues in the CDR3. The CDR3 DNA reads TGTGCCAGCAGTGCGGGACATATCTATGGCTACACCTTC. Amino acid sequence: CASSAGHIYGYTF.